This T cell receptor beta chain was found in a study of T cell responses to AZD1222 COVID-19 vaccine. Per germline, CDR1 GTSNPN and CDR2 SVGIG (reference sequence). V was clipped by 0 bases and J by 4 bases, with 18 bases between them. The CDR3 has 16 residues. A note on this clone: The antigen remains undetermined.

Study findings and constraints: As reported, nearly half of all spike-specific TCRs target variant regions that are unmutated. White British ancestry dominated among donors, who included more females, and clonal diversity was possibly underestimated.

Repertoires were generated with immunoSEQ multiplex PCR, while TCRdb's copy carries only in-frame clones and drops some. The sample lists 140,000 to 150,000 clones; roughly nine tenths were seen once. Sequenced here: peripheral blood, sampled 28 days after the second AZD1222 dose. This sequence originates from an adult who received the AZD1222 COVID-19 vaccine. This rearrangement joins TRBV30 to TRBJ1-2; D remains unclear. CDR3 DNA: TGTGCCTGGAGTGTTACGTCGGAGGGAGAGTTCTATGGCTACACCTTC. It specifies CAWSVTSEGEFYGYTF.